This T cell receptor (beta chain) was captured in a study of blood T cells in healthy people across ages. V dropped 4 bases and J dropped 0; count of bases not matched to a gene: 14. Germline loops: CDR1 LGHNA, CDR2 YNFKEQ. The CDR3 consists of 19 residues. Details on this clonotype: Its antigen is not identified.

General study results and limits: Any conclusive comparison of naive versus antigen-experienced cells was prevented by using unsorted PBMCs.

Each donor was a healthy Caucasian individual from Russia, aged roughly 6 to 95. Donors gave 8 to 10 milliliters of peripheral blood apiece. With a J-beta primer mix and a sample-barcoded 5' primer, a second PCR ran about 7 to 12 cycles. In TCRdb, the 5' RACE reads were re-called with MiXCR into one record per CDR3 protein. The table lists hundreds of thousands of distinct CDR3 sequences, more than 45% of them singletons, with about 14% in the top ten. The TCR was taken from a woman at least 80 years old in good health. The sample was blood. The J gene is TRBJ2-1, the V gene TRBV4-2; TRBD2 matches at 8 bases. DNA for the CDR3: TGTGCCAGCAGCCCCCGCATCACTAGCGGCCAAGGCTCCTACAATGAGCAGTTCTTC. The encoded protein is CASSPRITSGQGSYNEQFF.